The 26 T cell receptor beta chains presented below share a single source sample, sequenced in a study of blood T cell repertoires in COVID-19 (dated by TCRdb to 2018 to 2021). The library was obtained by the immunoSEQ multiplex PCR assay. Held by TCRdb, this immuneACCESS table contains in-frame sequences only and omits some clones. Under half of the omission traces to an unresolved V gene where checked; the cause of the rest is unknown. The sample profile shows around 59,000 clones; 70% to 80% of them were found once. The ten top clones hold around 13% of the sample. Sequenced material: peripheral blood. These TCRs come from a man older than 75 with acute or convalescent COVID-19.

This chain links TRBV28 with TRBJ1-3; 8 bases are a match to TRBD1. J lost 4 bases, V lost 5 bases, and 13 bases had no gene match. In germline, CDR1 is MDHEN, CDR2 SYDVKM. The CDR3 loop spans 17 amino acids. The CDR3 nucleotides read TGTGCCAGCAGTCCAAGACAGGGGAATTCATTCGGAAACACCATATATTTT. Translation: CASSPRQGNSFGNTIYF.

The chain joins TRBV18 to TRBJ2-6; D gene unclear. The V gene's germline CDR1 is KGHSH and CDR2 LQKENI. The germline V and J ends were trimmed by 5 bases and 4 bases, with 12 bases remaining between them. The CDR3 is made up of 15 amino acids. The DNA for the CDR3 is TGTGCCAGCTCAATGCAGACAACAGGGGCCAACGTCCTGACTTTC. It specifies CASSMQTTGANVLTF.

The rearrangement joins TRBV5-6 to TRBJ2-7, with TRBD2 identical over 11 bases. CDR3 length: 16 residues. J gave up 4 bases and V 4 bases, and 10 bases lay outside the gene matches. Germline values: CDR1 SGHDT, CDR2 YYEEEE. The CDR3 spells CASSEGGGTSGYEQYF. DNA of the CDR3: TGTGCCAGCAGCGAGGGGGGCGGGACTAGCGGTTACGAGCAGTACTTC.

This clone was observed a single time. The chain recombines TRBV5-1 with TRBJ1-1; D is possibly TRBD1 (6 bases). The CDR3 runs to 13 residues. Trimming pared 7 bases from V and 1 base from J, leaving 11 bases between. Per the germline V gene, CDR1 is SGHRS and CDR2 is YFSETQ. In nucleotides, the CDR3 is TGCGCCAGCGCTATGACAGGGAACACTGAAGCTTTCTTT. Translating gives CASAMTGNTEAFF.

The chain uses TRBV4-2 and TRBJ2-7; perhaps TRBD2 as D (6 bases). Germline assignment: CDR1 LGHNA and CDR2 YNFKEQ. The CDR3 contains 16 residues. V dropped 2 bases and J dropped 0 bases, with 14 bases sitting between them. In nucleotides, the CDR3 is TGTGCCAGCAGCCAACAGGTAGGGCGGGACTCCTACGAGCAGTACTTC. It encodes CASSQQVGRDSYEQYF.

V and J are TRBV9 and TRBJ1-3, with a weak D call TRBD1 (6 bases). The CDR3 loop spans 14 amino acids. Germline CDR1 is SGDLS and CDR2 is YYNGEE. V lost 4 bases and J lost 4, with 12 bases in between. The CDR3 reads CASSFTGFGNTIYF. For the CDR3, the DNA is TGTGCCAGCAGCTTTACAGGGTTCGGAAACACCATATATTTT.

The chain carries TRBV9 and TRBJ2-3, with D perhaps matching TRBD2 (6 bases). CDR3 size: 16 residues. Per germline, CDR1 SGDLS and CDR2 YYNGEE. Trimming pared 0 bases from V and 0 bases from J, leaving 11 bases between. CDR3 in amino acids: CASSVEAGQSTDTQYF. The CDR3 region has the DNA TGTGCCAGCAGCGTAGAGGCGGGGCAAAGCACAGATACGCAGTATTTT.

The chain couples TRBV2 to TRBJ2-1; the match to TRBD1 covers 11 bases. The V segment lost 6 bases and the J segment 2 bases; nucleotides outside the gene matches: 3. CDR1 and CDR2 from the germline V gene are SNHLY and FYNNEI. The CDR3 is 15 residues long. The CDR3 region is CASRKGQGAYNEQFF. DNA of the CDR3: TGTGCCAGCAGAAAGGGACAGGGGGCCTACAATGAGCAGTTCTTC.

The rearrangement uses TRBV9 and TRBJ2-1; TRBD2 matches at 8 bases. This CDR3 region has 15 residues. Germline V CDR1 and CDR2: SGDLS, YYNGEE. V was pared by 4 bases and J by 2 bases, with 5 bases of the junction left unmatched. The CDR3 coding sequence is TGTGCCAGCAGCCCCACGACTAGCGCCTACAATGAGCAGTTCTTC. It encodes CASSPTTSAYNEQFF.

The rearrangement joins TRBV6-4 to TRBJ2-2; 7 bases line up with TRBD1. The CDR3 contains 14 residues. The J segment lost 5 bases and the V segment lost 6 bases, leaving 6 bases of the junction unmatched. Germline V lookup: CDR1 MRHNA, CDR2 SNTAGT. CDR3 in amino acids: CASRITGETGELFF. The DNA of the CDR3 is TGTGCCAGCAGGATAACAGGGGAAACCGGGGAGCTGTTTTTT.

This chain joins TRBV5-1 and TRBJ2-3; TRBD2 matches at 8 bases. CDR1 is SGHRS and CDR2 is YFSETQ in the germline V gene. The V segment lost 2 bases and the J segment 0 bases; nucleotides outside the gene matches: 2. There are 15 residues in the CDR3. In nucleotides, the CDR3 is TGCGCCAGCAGCTTACTAGCGGCTAGCACAGATACGCAGTATTTT. Its translation is CASSLLAASTDTQYF.

This clone was seen only a few times. The rearrangement uses TRBV19 and TRBJ1-5; D not resolved. The V end lost 3 bases, the J end lost 7 bases, and 10 bases lay between the germline ends. The CDR3 runs to 13 residues. The germline V gene has CDR1 LNHDA and CDR2 SQIVND (reference sequence). The CDR3 sequence is CASSIGVRQPQHF. Written as DNA, the CDR3 is TGTGCCAGTAGTATCGGGGTTAGACAGCCCCAGCATTTT.

The chain is built from TRBV5-4 and TRBJ1-1; D unclear. The CDR3 is 14 amino acids. Deletions cut 2 bases from V and 5 bases from J, with 13 bases between. Germline assignment: CDR1 SGHNT and CDR2 YYREEE (reference sequence). The CDR3 is CASSLSPEMTEAFF. CDR3 nucleotides: TGTGCCAGCAGCTTATCTCCTGAGATGACTGAAGCTTTCTTT.

V usage is TRBV6-5 and J usage is TRBJ2-1; TRBD2 agrees at 10 bases. The V and J ends lost 5 bases and 6 bases, in that order; junction bases with no gene match: 4. The CDR3 runs to 14 residues. From germline, CDR1 is MNHEY and CDR2 SVGAGI. This chain's CDR3 is CASSSGGAVNEQFF. The CDR3, as DNA: TGTGCCAGCAGTAGCGGGGGGGCCGTCAATGAGCAGTTCTTC.

The rearrangement links TRBV2 to TRBJ1-6, with 8 nucleotides matching TRBD1. The CDR3 consists of 14 residues. Losses at the gene ends were 6 bases for V and 8 bases for J; bases not matched to a gene: 6. Germline V gene lookup returns CDR1 SNHLY and CDR2 FYNNEI. For the CDR3, the DNA is TGTGCCAGCAGGACAGGGGTGGCTGATTCACCCCTCCACTTT. Amino acid sequence: CASRTGVADSPLHF. Filled out from reference TRBV2 and TRBJ1-6, the complete variable domain reads EPEVTQTPSHQVTQMGQEVILRCVPISNHLYFYWYRQILGQKVEFLVSFYNNEISEKSEIFDDQFSVERPDGSNFTLKIRSTKLEDSAMYFCASRTGVADSPLHFGNGTRLTVT.

The chain uses TRBV5-1 and TRBJ2-1; 9 nucleotides line up with TRBD2. The V and J ends lost 0 bases and 7 bases, in that order; junction bases with no gene match: 5. The germline V gene encodes CDR1 SGHRS and CDR2 YFSETQ. CDR3 length: 15 residues. CDR3 sequence: CASSLGVSGSNEQFF. The CDR3 DNA reads TGCGCCAGCAGCTTGGGTGTTAGCGGGAGTAATGAGCAGTTCTTC.

This chain joins TRBV19 and TRBJ1-2, with D maybe TRBD1 (6 bases). Trimming removed 2 bases at V and 5 bases at J, with 18 bases between. Germline lookup yields CDR1 LNHDA and CDR2 SQIVND (reference sequence). The CDR3 length is 16 residues. The CDR3 reads CASSIPRQVRGYGYTF. As DNA, the CDR3 is TGTGCCAGTAGTATACCCAGACAGGTTAGAGGGTATGGCTACACCTTC.

The gene calls are TRBV3-1 (or the pseudogene TRBV3-2) and TRBJ1-1; a weak D match, TRBD1 (6 bases). The V gene lost 4 bases and the J gene lost 7 bases, with 7 bases spanning the gap. The V gene's germline CDR1 is LGHDT and CDR2 YNNKEL (reference sequence). The CDR3 extends over 11 amino acids. The CDR3 here is CASSLDSEAFF. The CDR3, as DNA: TGTGCCAGCAGCCTGGACAGTGAAGCTTTCTTT.

Worth noting for this clone: Other nucleotide sequences from this sample produce the same CDR3. This sequence joins TRBV7-9 and TRBJ1-4, with TRBD1 identical over 10 bases. J lost 7 bases, V lost 5 bases, and 7 bases had no gene match. The CDR3 length is 15 residues. The germline CDR1 and CDR2 sequences are SEHNR and FQNEAQ (reference sequence). The CDR3 spells CASSPGQGEGEKLFF. CDR3 bases: TGTGCCAGCAGCCCCGGACAGGGGGAAGGTGAAAAACTGTTTTTT.

The genes are TRBV5-8 and TRBJ1-1; 10 bases fit TRBD1. V dropped 4 bases and J dropped 0; count of bases not matched to a gene: 9. Germline lookup yields CDR1 SGHTS and CDR2 YDEGEE. There are 17 residues in the CDR3. This CDR3 reads CASSQGVGQGMNTEAFF. The CDR3 DNA follows: TGTGCCAGCAGCCAAGGGGTGGGACAGGGGATGAACACTGAAGCTTTCTTT. The variable domain in full, completed from reference TRBV5-8 and TRBJ1-1, reads EAGVTQSPTHLIKTRGQQATLRCSPISGHTSVYWYQQALGLGLQFLLWYDEGEERNRGNFPPRFSGRQFPNYSSELNVNALELEDSALYLCASSQGVGQGMNTEAFFGQGTRLTVV.

The chain recombines TRBV18 with TRBJ1-6, with 7 nucleotides matching TRBD1. The V and J ends lost 3 bases and 7 bases, in that order; junction bases with no gene match: 9. This CDR3 has 16 residues. Germline lookup yields CDR1 KGHSH and CDR2 LQKENI. The CDR3 nucleotides are TGTGCCAGCTCACCTTTAGGGGGCGAGGGGAATTCACCCCTCCACTTT. Amino acid sequence: CASSPLGGEGNSPLHF.

On this clone: Other DNA sequences in this specimen translate into the identical CDR3. CDR3 in amino acids: CASSLAGDQETQYF. CDR3 DNA: TGCGCCAGCAGCTTGGCGGGGGACCAAGAGACCCAGTACTTC. V is TRBV5-1 and J is TRBJ2-5; tentative D call: TRBD2 (6 bases). The CDR3 runs 14 residues. Germline V gene data show CDR1 as SGHRS and CDR2 as YFSETQ. The germline V and J ends were trimmed by 0 bases and 0 bases, with 6 bases remaining between them.

The chain has TRBV29-1 and TRBJ2-7, with D possibly being TRBD2 (7 bases). The V end was cut by 0 bases, the J end by 4 bases, with 16 bases between. Germline V gene sequence: CDR1 SQVTM, CDR2 ANQGSEA. The CDR3 covers 15 residues. The CDR3 nucleotides read TGCAGCGTTGAAGAATGGGGGGGGCCGACGTACGAGCAGTACTTC. Translating gives CSVEEWGGPTYEQYF.

This rearrangement joins TRBV3-1 (or the pseudogene TRBV3-2) to TRBJ2-5, with a weak D call TRBD1 (5 bases). Between the trimmed V and J ends, which lost 1 base and 3 bases, there was a span of 9 bases. Germline V gene lookup returns CDR1 LGHDT and CDR2 YNNKEL (reference sequence). There are 14 residues in the CDR3. CDR3 residues: CASSQAAGKETQYF. The CDR3 nucleotides are TGTGCCAGCAGCCAAGCGGCAGGGAAAGAGACCCAGTACTTC.

V and J are TRBV11-3 and TRBJ1-2; D unclear. Germline V lookup: CDR1 SGHNT, CDR2 YENEEA. The CDR3 is 12 amino acids. V lost 8 bases, J lost 8 bases, and 15 bases lay in between. CDR3: CASGTAPTGYTF. The CDR3 bases are TGTGCCAGCGGCACAGCCCCAACGGGCTACACCTTC.

This clone showed up just once. This chain joins TRBV2 and TRBJ2-2, with 11 bases that match TRBD2. The germline gives CDR1 SNHLY, CDR2 FYNNEI. This CDR3 contains 18 residues. V lost 2 bases and J lost 7; bases outside the gene matches: 12. Written as DNA, the CDR3 is TGTGCCAGCAGTGAAAATTTTGCGACTAGCGGGATCGTCGGGGAGCTGTTTTTT. Translation: CASSENFATSGIVGELFF.